This paragraph covers one TCR beta chain sequence. This clone has only a few counts. Its antigen remains unidentified. Base quality data are lacking; no much larger clone is found one base away. The sample is drawn from a study of cytomegalovirus exposure and HLA in healthy donors (dated by TCRdb to between 2016 and 2019). In the study overall: An earlier analysis of roughly 500 of the donors reported about 260 Gb of sequence data and 117 million unique TCR beta sequences obtained from about 200 million T cells. The study aimed to test whether signatures of past pathogen exposure could be identified by cataloging public T cell receptors. An earlier analysis of 587 of the donors applied high-throughput TCR beta sequencing to assess whether each TCR beta V gene segment acted as functional or pseudogenic. All discovery cohort repertoires had been generated on a single sequencing platform. HLA typing included class I and class II loci at four-digit resolution. An early release covering 500 to 750 HLA-typed donors comprised about 300 gigabases of sequencing data and tens of millions of unique TCR sequences. Because of strong linkage in the cohort, roughly five DR-DQ haplotypes were treated as single units for association and clustering. Among 398 genotyped donors of the cohort, an average of about 240,000 unique TCR beta nucleotide sequences were sequenced per donor, 15% to 20% of them non-productive. The study combined high-throughput TCR immunosequencing, statistical association of individual TCRs with disease status, and machine learning to predict cytomegalovirus infection status. Genome-wide SNP genotypes for about 65% of the 666 donors were used in a later genetic analysis, which treated that subset as a discovery cohort. In the later analysis, no new phenotypic data were used to find candidate immune exposures; instead, reliance was placed on TCR beta sequences and their occurrence across donors. To study patterns of TCR occurrence, a later analysis re-analyzed previously published TCR beta repertoires from around 670 donors and added high-resolution HLA genotyping. Along with the roughly 670-subject first cohort, a separate validation cohort of over a hundred different subjects was used. Of the roughly 420 genotyped donors, less than 85% were placed in the genetic ancestry cluster associated with self-reported Caucasian donors. Donor age, sex, ethnicity and CMV serostatus were collected together with the repertoire data. The number of typed donors differed by locus: roughly 629-640 for A, B, C, DRB1 and DQB1; 500 to 550 for DQA1; roughly 600 for DPA1; and about 450 for DPB1. Using immunosequencing, the study profiled T cell repertoires from roughly 650 subjects and related those repertoires to cytomegalovirus serostatus. Beyond this particular receptor, the publication reports: A later analysis reported that several top co-occurrence clusters appeared linked to parvovirus B19, influenza, CMV and Epstein-Barr virus. Because HLA typing was missing for some donors at each locus, association tests included only the typed subset. A later genetic analysis reported fewer N-insertions in productive TCRs among donors in an Asian-associated ancestry cluster than the approximately 670-donor mean. The authors suggested that the approach could potentially be extended to other disease states and immunological phenotypes. Linkage disequilibrium might explain the correlated functional status among segregating V segments, but an unknown experimental factor could not be ruled out. Specific HLA alleles were associated with 15,000 to 20,000 TCR beta sequences at a false discovery rate of 0.05 in a later analysis. Presence/absence analyses assumed roughly uniform sequencing depth across donors, an assumption that may not hold. The cohort was sequenced for TCR beta chains only, and without alpha or paired-chain data the features that could be detected were limited. The sequencing pipeline was judged likely to have produced a cluster of highly shared sequence variants as a technical artifact. Around 16 rarely observed V segments, including chromosome 9 orphons, were excluded from the earlier analysis of just under 600 of the donors because counts were too low. A later genetic analysis associated a missense DCLRE1C variant with V-gene and J-gene trimming of TCR beta chains, and an independent cohort replicated the association. The study gave a list of roughly 150 TCR beta chains associated with cytomegalovirus. CMV serostatus was the only immune exposure information available for the cohort. In vitro tests confirmed that a few of the cytomegalovirus-associated TCR beta chains recognize cytomegalovirus antigens. Cytomegalovirus status was reported to be diagnosed by the classifier with high specificity and sensitivity in both the original and validation cohorts. According to a later analysis, most CMV-associated TCR beta chains appeared to be HLA-restricted, and the HLA associations seemed to be driven largely by CMV exposure. A later analysis found that TCR association rates varied across HLA loci, with DRB1 alleles showing the most associated TCRs and HLA-C alleles the fewest. Most TCR sequences were observed very rarely across donors, whereas some public TCRs were present in many individuals. A later analysis found that HLA-associated TCR beta chains were more clonally expanded and had lower generation probabilities than equally common non-associated chains. Assigning TCR associations to individual alleles was difficult when HLA alleles, especially DR and DQ, strongly co-occurred. A further reported finding was that TCR beta sequences accurately predicted the HLA-A and HLA-B alleles for most subjects in the first cohort. An earlier analysis of approximately 530 of the donors showed that most TCR beta V segments appeared in productive rearrangements either about 90% or about 30% of the time, which broadly matched IMGT annotations. Some IMGT-functional V segments, including TRBV6-2 and TRBV6-3, could not be distinguished by the 87-base-pair reads and were therefore excluded.

The library was prepared using the immunoSEQ multiplex PCR assay. A mixture of 60 forward primers for TCR Vbeta segments and 13 reverse primers for TCR Jbeta segments was used in the multiplex PCR. The CDR3 region of rearranged TCR beta genes was amplified from genomic DNA by a multiplex PCR assay. The Illumina HiSeq System was used to sequence the amplified TCR beta libraries as 87-base-pair reads. Turning to the authors' computational methods: Across the 670 or so repertoires, a later analysis counted around 80 million unique TCR beta chains, roughly 11 million of which were shared by at least two donors. A nearest-neighbor algorithm error-corrected the raw reads and collapsed the reads into unique sequences, merging closely related sequences to remove PCR and sequencing errors. CDR3 sequences were aligned to IMGT reference sequences to assign V, D and J gene segments. For a sequence to be retained, a match of at least six nucleotides to both a V gene segment and a J gene segment was required. Rearrangements were called productive when the CDR3 lacked stop codons and stayed in frame with V and J; all others were non-productive. CDR3 was defined by IMGT convention, running from the second conserved V-encoded cysteine to the conserved J-encoded phenylalanine. Sequences without an unambiguous match to a single V gene segment were excluded from the earlier analysis of 500 to 700 of the donors. In an earlier analysis of more than 500 of the donors, a V segment was called functional when productive rearrangements were above 56.7%, and segregating when the standard deviation between donors exceeded 5%. A statistical classification framework was built for diagnosing cytomegalovirus status from the catalog of TCR beta chain sequences. In a later analysis, V and J genes were assigned by comparing TCR nucleotide sequences against IMGT/GENE-DB human TR gene sequences. Using the TCRdist pipeline, a later analysis assigned CDR3 sequences along with most-parsimonious VDJ recombination scenarios. In a later analysis, each TCR beta chain was defined by its CDR3 amino acid sequence together with its V-gene family, and reads without a unique V-gene family were excluded. A later analysis removed roughly 590 highly shared, low-generation-probability nucleotide sequences to deal with suspected cross-contamination and a sequencing artifact. In a later analysis, a clonal expansion index for each public chain was calculated from normalized within-repertoire ranks of inferred template counts. Generation probabilities in a later analysis came from a VDJ recombination model fitted to out-of-frame rearrangements, and those results were checked against IGoR. In a later analysis, hypergeometric tests were used to score TCR-TCR, TCR-HLA and TCR-CMV co-occurrence, with a repertoire-size bias correction applied to TCR pairs. False discovery rates were estimated in a later analysis by permuting HLA or CMV assignments 20 times. In a later analysis, co-occurring TCRs were grouped using DBSCAN, with TCRdist sequence similarity added in when clustering inside HLA-allele-positive subsets. Co-occurrence clustering excluded repertoires with fewer than 30,000 or more than 120,000 public chains, plus five with anomalous nucleotide sharing. Here the immuneACCESS table is served through TCRdb, limited to in-frame sequences with V and J called. Missing clones are a known gap in these copies; in checked studies unresolved V genes cover under half, and the rest lacks a known reason. That table supplies the V and J calls and clone size; D and trimming were determined from the DNA. The sample records around 200,000 clones, over 70% of which are singletons. The top ten hold less than 3.5% of the sample.

The CDR3 sequence holds 15 residues, the cysteine and phenylalanine included. Only CDR3 DNA is held: 45 bases, read in frame from base 1. In the germline V gene (reference sequence), CDR1 corresponds to LNHDA and CDR2 to SQIVND. The junction carries 12 bases between V and J, which are trimmed by 3 bases and 4 bases respectively. The cohort comprised approximately 700 healthy bone marrow donors. All cohort members were sampled while nominally healthy, although unrecorded immune exposures were likely present. The donor tested CMV seropositive, placing the donor among the approximately 290 seropositive members of the cohort. A peripheral blood sample was provided by each donor, and peripheral blood mononuclear cells were used for TCR beta sequencing. Genomic DNA was extracted from the blood cell samples with the Qiagen DNeasy Blood Extraction Kit.

This clonotype was sampled from a woman aged 55 to 70 in good health and CMV-seropositive. Sequenced: PBMCs. The sequence is built from TRBV19 and TRBJ1-4; a weak D assignment points to TRBD1 (6 bases agree). The CDR3 corresponds to CASSIQQGVNEKLFF. Here is the DNA: TGTGCCAGTAGTATTCAACAGGGTGTTAATGAAAAACTGTTTTTT.